The next 29 T cell receptor beta chains were all read from a single sample in a study of shared clonotypes between healthy human individuals (dated by TCRdb to 2018 to 2020). The protocol used for the library was the immunoSEQ multiplex PCR assay. Not all clones reach the TCRdb copy of this immuneACCESS table, which keeps in-frame sequences only. Checked studies attribute under half of the gap to unresolved V genes and leave the rest unexplained. The sample table lists over a million clones, 98% of them with a count of one. The ten largest clones add up to roughly 0.36% of the sample. What was sequenced was naive CD4+ T cells sorted from blood. The label giving this sample's cell subset or site can be read as: CD45RA+ positively selected. The receptors stem from a man between 25 and 39 years old in good health.

This chain joins TRBV7-9 and TRBJ1-1; D call uncertain. This CDR3 contains 15 residues. Germline CDR1 SEHNR, CDR2 FQNEAQ (reference sequence). The V end was cut by 5 bases, the J end by 2 bases, with 15 bases between. CDR3 protein: CASSPDVGVNTEAFF. In DNA, the CDR3 is TGTGCCAGCAGCCCGGACGTCGGAGTTAACACTGAAGCTTTCTTT. Filled out from reference TRBV7-9 and TRBJ1-1, the complete variable domain reads DTGVSQNPRHKITKRGQNVTFRCDPISEHNRLYWYRQTLGQGPEFLTYFQNEAQLEKSRLLSDRFSAERPKGSFSTLEIQRTEQGDSAMYLCASSPDVGVNTEAFFGQGTRLTVV.

CDR3 coding DNA: TGTGCCAGCAGCCCGCAGGGACAGGGCCTATCCTATGGCTACACCTTC. This sequence encodes CASSPQGQGLSYGYTF. The chain recombines TRBV9 with TRBJ1-2, with 9 bases fitting TRBD1. Germline V gene sequence: CDR1 SGDLS, CDR2 YYNGEE. There are 16 residues in the CDR3. With 4 bases clipped from V and 4 bases from J, the junction kept 11 bases outside the gene matches.

J is TRBJ2-1 and V is TRBV9, with TRBD2 as a possible D gene (6 bases). Per the germline V gene, CDR1 is SGDLS and CDR2 is YYNGEE. The CDR3 has 14 residues. V lost 3 bases and J lost 9, with 16 bases in between. CDR3 DNA: TGTGCCAGCAGCGCGGGACTCCTATCCCCTGAGCAGTTCTTC. Amino acid sequence: CASSAGLLSPEQFF. The complete variable domain, with remaining parts taken from reference TRBV9 and TRBJ2-1, reads DSGVTQTPKHLITATGQRVTLRCSPRSGDLSVYWYQQSLDQGLQFLIQYYNGEERAKGNILERFSAQQFPDLHSELNLSSLELGDSALYFCASSAGLLSPEQFFGPGTRLTVL.

This rearrangement joins TRBV4-1 to TRBJ1-4; 7 positions match TRBD1. CDR3 length: 11 amino acids. V gave up 5 bases and J gave up 13 bases; unmatched junction bases: 4. Germline loops: CDR1 MGHRA, CDR2 YSYEKL. The CDR3 DNA reads TGCGCCAGCAGCGTCCGGGACAGACTGTTTTTT. It is translated as CASSVRDRLFF.

This clone was observed a single time. Different DNA sequences within this sample yield the same CDR3. This chain connects TRBV25-1 to TRBJ2-7; 7 positions match TRBD2. The CDR3 extends over 14 amino acids. Germline V gives CDR1 MGHDK, CDR2 SYGVNS. Trimming took 3 bases from V and 0 from J; bases not matched to a gene: 2. The CDR3 DNA is TGTGCCAGCAGTGATAGCGGGTTCTCCTACGAGCAGTACTTC. Protein sequence: CASSDSGFSYEQYF.

The CDR3 nucleotides read TGCGCCAGCAGCCTTGAGGGGTATGAGGACTATGGCTACACCTTC. Encoded protein: CASSLEGYEDYGYTF. The chain joins TRBV5-1 to TRBJ1-2; possible D gene TRBD1, 5 bases. Trimming removed 4 bases at V and 3 bases at J, with 16 bases between. This CDR3 region has 15 residues. Germline lookup yields CDR1 SGHRS and CDR2 YFSETQ.

V is TRBV7-9 and J is TRBJ2-3, with D tentatively TRBD1 or TRBD2 (7 bases each). This CDR3 is 19 amino acids long. Trimming stripped 2 bases from V and 0 bases from J, with 21 bases between. Germline V CDR1 and CDR2: SEHNR, FQNEAQ (reference sequence). This chain's CDR3 is CASSLWLRREGQSTDTQYF. CDR3 DNA: TGTGCCAGCAGCTTATGGCTGAGAAGGGAGGGACAGAGCACAGATACGCAGTATTTT. The complete variable domain, with remaining parts taken from reference TRBV7-9 and TRBJ2-3, reads DTGVSQNPRHKITKRGQNVTFRCDPISEHNRLYWYRQTLGQGPEFLTYFQNEAQLEKSRLLSDRFSAERPKGSFSTLEIQRTEQGDSAMYLCASSLWLRREGQSTDTQYFGPGTRLTVL.

The V call is TRBV6-1, the J call TRBJ2-7; D uncertain. This CDR3 region has 15 residues. Germline V gene data show CDR1 as MNHNS and CDR2 as SASEGT. Between the trimmed V and J ends, which lost 6 bases and 0 bases, there was a span of 15 bases. CDR3 sequence reads: CASRYPGANSYEQYF. Here the CDR3 DNA reads TGTGCCAGCAGGTACCCGGGCGCCAACTCCTACGAGCAGTACTTC.

The rearrangement links TRBV7-9 to TRBJ2-1; 7 nucleotides match TRBD2. V dropped 3 bases and J dropped 7; count of bases not matched to a gene: 12. Germline CDR1 and CDR2: SEHNR and FQNEAQ (reference sequence). The CDR3 spans 16 residues. The CDR3 protein is CASSFGGEGLFNEQFF. The CDR3 region has the DNA TGTGCCAGCAGCTTCGGCGGGGAGGGCCTCTTTAATGAGCAGTTCTTC.

This clone was recorded a few times. Other DNA sequences within the sample encode an identical CDR3. This chain links TRBV18 with TRBJ2-3; 8 bases are shared with TRBD1. Germline V lookup: CDR1 KGHSH, CDR2 LQKENI. V lost 3 bases to trimming and J lost 1 base; unmatched junction nucleotides: 0. The length of the CDR3 is 14 residues. CDR3 bases: TGTGCCAGCTCACCGACAGGGGGCACAGATACGCAGTATTTT. Translating it yields CASSPTGGTDTQYF.

This chain links TRBV4-1 with TRBJ2-2; perhaps D is TRBD1 or TRBD2 (5 bases each). There are 16 residues in the CDR3. V was pared by 0 bases and J by 2 bases, with 10 bases between. From germline, CDR1 is MGHRA and CDR2 YSYEKL. The DNA of the CDR3 is TGCGCCAGCAGCCAAGACAGGGCTAGCAACACCGGGGAGCTGTTTTTT. Its translation: CASSQDRASNTGELFF.

This sequence joins TRBV28 and TRBJ2-7, with 9 nucleotides matching TRBD2. CDR1 and CDR2 (germline): MDHEN, SYDVKM. The CDR3 loop spans 17 amino acids. V was pared by 6 bases and J by 6 bases, with 18 bases of the junction left unmatched. The CDR3 sequence is CASSQIPGTSSHVEQYF. The CDR3 DNA sequence: TGTGCCAGCAGCCAGATCCCCGGGACTAGCTCTCATGTCGAGCAGTACTTC.

This chain uses TRBV7-2 with TRBJ2-5, with D uncertain. The CDR3 runs to 13 residues. Trimming removed 2 bases at V and 4 bases at J, with 8 bases between. From germline, CDR1 is SGHTA and CDR2 FQGNSA. Here the CDR3 reads CASSLKRRETQYF. The DNA for the CDR3 is TGTGCCAGCAGCTTAAAGAGGCGAGAGACCCAGTACTTC. The entire variable domain, with the rest obtained from reference TRBV7-2 and TRBJ2-5, is as follows: GAGVSQSPSNKVTEKGKDVELRCDPISGHTALYWYRQSLGQGLEFLIYFQGNSAPDKSGLPSDRFSAERTGGSVSTLTIQRTQQEDSAVYLCASSLKRRETQYFGPGTRLLVL.

This chain joins TRBV2 and TRBJ1-5; TRBD1 matches 7 bases. CDR1 SNHLY and CDR2 FYNNEI come from the germline V gene. This CDR3 has 16 residues. After removal of 6 bases from V and 1 base from J, the junction contained 9 bases not matched to a gene. This CDR3 reads CASRAHRGASNQPQHF. The CDR3 DNA follows: TGTGCCAGCAGAGCTCACAGGGGAGCGAGCAATCAGCCCCAGCATTTT.

This clone was detected once. The rearrangement joins TRBV5-1 to TRBJ1-4, with D maybe TRBD1 (6 bases). The CDR3 covers 15 residues. V dropped 1 base and J dropped 8 bases, with 15 bases sitting between them. CDR1 and CDR2 (germline): SGHRS, YFSETQ. Here the CDR3 reads CASSLSSTRGEKLFF. The CDR3 DNA is TGCGCCAGCAGCTTGTCTTCTACCAGGGGCGAAAAACTGTTTTTT.

The gene calls are TRBV28 and TRBJ2-4, with no clear D. Deletions cut 4 bases from V and 0 bases from J, with 16 bases between. This CDR3 contains 17 residues. Germline V lookup: CDR1 MDHEN, CDR2 SYDVKM. This CDR3 is CASSSMSGSLAKNIQYF. CDR3 nucleotide sequence: TGTGCCAGCAGTTCGATGTCGGGTTCGCTAGCCAAAAACATTCAGTACTTC.

This rearrangement joins TRBV28 to TRBJ2-7; 13 bases fit TRBD2. V lost 8 bases and J lost 5; bases outside the gene matches: 9. CDR3 size: 15 residues. The germline gives CDR1 MDHEN, CDR2 SYDVKM. The CDR3 sequence is CASGKRTSGSDEQYF. The CDR3 coding sequence is TGTGCCAGCGGAAAAAGGACTAGCGGGAGCGACGAGCAGTACTTC.

Of note for this clone: This same CDR3 is encoded by further DNA sequences in the sample. The chain carries TRBV6-1 and TRBJ1-5; TRBD1 aligns across 8 bases. Germline CDR1 is MNHNS and CDR2 is SASEGT. The V gene end was trimmed by 4 bases and the J gene end by 4 bases; junction bases not matched to a gene: 3. CDR3 size: 14 residues. The CDR3 DNA is TGTGCCAGCAGTGGACAGGGGAGGAATCAGCCCCAGCATTTT. Its translation is CASSGQGRNQPQHF.

The rearrangement joins TRBV7-2 to TRBJ1-2; D gene ambiguous. The CDR3 runs to 13 residues. Germline CDR1 is SGHTA and CDR2 is FQGNSA. The V end was cut by 3 bases, the J end by 5 bases, with 10 bases between. CDR3 in DNA: TGTGCCAGCAGCTTCGAGGAGTTATATGGCTACACCTTC. Translation gives CASSFEELYGYTF. The full variable domain, completed using reference TRBV7-2 and TRBJ1-2, is GAGVSQSPSNKVTEKGKDVELRCDPISGHTALYWYRQSLGQGLEFLIYFQGNSAPDKSGLPSDRFSAERTGGSVSTLTIQRTQQEDSAVYLCASSFEELYGYTFGSGTRLTVV.

This rearrangement joins TRBV28 to TRBJ2-3, with unresolved D. The CDR3 contains 14 residues. Looked up from germline, CDR1 is MDHEN and CDR2 is SYDVKM. Trimming cost V 6 bases and J 3 bases, with 13 bases left between them. The CDR3 here is CASSRSLGTDTQYF. CDR3 coding DNA: TGTGCCAGCAGCCGCTCTCTCGGGACAGATACGCAGTATTTT.

The V gene is TRBV19, the J gene TRBJ2-7; D gene ambiguous. Trimming removed 3 bases from V and 3 bases from J, with 9 bases in between. The CDR3 consists of 13 residues. Germline values: CDR1 LNHDA, CDR2 SQIVND (reference sequence). The CDR3 protein is CASSIWPDYEQYF. CDR3 nucleotides: TGTGCCAGTAGTATTTGGCCGGACTACGAGCAGTACTTC.

This chain links TRBV14 with TRBJ1-1; D is ambiguous. Trimming removed 4 bases at V and 10 bases at J, with 13 bases between. Germline-derived CDR1 and CDR2 are SGHDN and FVKESK. CDR3 length: 12 residues. The CDR3 protein is CASSPDPAGAFF. CDR3 in DNA: TGTGCCAGCAGCCCCGACCCAGCGGGAGCTTTCTTT.

The chain joins TRBV7-9 to TRBJ2-7; 9 nucleotides align to TRBD2. Germline V gene sequence: CDR1 SEHNR, CDR2 FQNEAQ (reference sequence). The trim removed 8 bases at V and 9 bases at J, leaving 14 bases unmatched. The CDR3 sequence is 14 residues long. The CDR3 region is CASSGPGLALGQYF. The CDR3 DNA is TGTGCCAGCTCAGGTCCGGGACTAGCCCTCGGGCAGTACTTC.

This chain links TRBV5-1 with TRBJ2-4; D might be TRBD1 or TRBD2, each matching 5 bases. The germline CDR1 and CDR2 sequences are SGHRS and YFSETQ. The CDR3 has 16 amino acids. Between the trimmed V and J ends, which lost 0 bases and 0 bases, there was a span of 10 bases. CDR3 sequence (DNA): TGCGCCAGCAGCTTGGATCGGGGCTCAGCCAAAAACATTCAGTACTTC. Protein sequence: CASSLDRGSAKNIQYF.

The chain is built from TRBV4-2 and TRBJ1-2, with 10 bases lining up with TRBD1. The CDR3 runs 15 residues. The germline V gene encodes CDR1 LGHNA and CDR2 YNFKEQ. V lost 9 bases to trimming and J lost 4 bases; unmatched junction nucleotides: 11. The CDR3 DNA reads as TGTGCCAGTGGACAGGGGGGGGTTCGTGGCTATGGCTACACCTTC. Protein: CASGQGGVRGYGYTF.

The chain combines TRBV11-3 with TRBJ2-1, with TRBD1 matching over 8 bases. CDR1 and CDR2 from the germline V gene are SGHNT and YENEEA. This CDR3 has 16 residues. V was pared by 3 bases and J by 1 base, with 5 bases of the junction left unmatched. Here the CDR3 reads CASSFRTGLSYNEQFF. Here the CDR3 DNA reads TGTGCCAGCAGCTTCCGGACAGGGTTGTCCTACAATGAGCAGTTCTTC. Drawing the rest from reference TRBV11-3 and TRBJ2-1, the complete variable domain is EAGVVQSPRYKIIEKKQPVAFWCNPISGHNTLYWYLQNLGQGPELLIRYENEEAVDDSQLPKDRFSAERLKGVDSTLKIQPAELGDSAVYLCASSFRTGLSYNEQFFGPGTRLTVL.

This chain joins TRBV7-9 and TRBJ1-5; no firm D call. The germline V gene has CDR1 SEHNR and CDR2 FQNEAQ (reference sequence). With 5 bases removed from V and 10 bases from J, the gap between germline ends came to 12 bases. The CDR3 contains 12 residues. The CDR3 nucleotides read TGTGCCAGCAGCCCCATCCCTGATCCCCAGCATTTT. This sequence encodes CASSPIPDPQHF.

V usage is TRBV7-2 and J usage is TRBJ2-1; possible D gene TRBD2, 6 bases. Looked up from germline, CDR1 is SGHTA and CDR2 is FQGNSA. CDR3 length: 15 amino acids. V lost 7 bases and J 4 bases, leaving 17 bases between the germline ends. The CDR3 protein is CASTTTRTGYNEQFF. CDR3 coding DNA: TGTGCCAGCACCACGACTAGAACTGGGTACAATGAGCAGTTCTTC.

Only one count was recorded for this clone. The chain carries TRBV7-5 and TRBJ2-7; the tabulated D call, TRBD1, remains unverified against the DNA. TRBV7-5 is a pseudogene locus. The length of the CDR3 is 14 residues. CDR3 loop: CARSLVRDSYEQYF. CDR3 bases: TGTGCCAGAAGCTTAGTCCGGGACAGCTACGAGCAGTACTTC.